The entry below describes one T cell receptor beta chain. The data originate from a study of blood T cell repertoires in COVID-19. Clones were read by immunoSEQ multiplex PCR, and TCRdb kept only the in-frame ones, dropping some. Among a few hundred thousand clones, around 90% were seen once, and the ten largest hold roughly 2%. J gave up 0 bases and V 2 bases, and 3 bases lay outside the gene matches. The CDR3 runs 17 residues. Germline values: CDR1 ENHRY, CDR2 SYGVKD. The specimen was peripheral blood. The receptor was isolated from a woman aged 45-59 years who had recovered from COVID-19. V usage is TRBV10-3 and J usage is TRBJ1-3; 11 bases match TRBD1. This chain's CDR3 is CAISERGTGGSGNTIYF. The CDR3 nucleotides are TGTGCCATCAGTGAGCGGGGGACAGGGGGCTCTGGAAACACCATATATTTT.